This T cell receptor beta chain was captured in a study of beta chain features in type 1 diabetes. The study's findings and limits: Any HLA-type effect on TCRB rearrangement remained unresolved here. For Type 1 diabetes patients, all four CD4+ subsets carried TCRB CDR3s that were moderately but significantly shorter. VDJ junctions sequenced from type 1 diabetes patients showed fewer insertions and more deletions.

Expressed TCRB transcripts were sequenced because the entire RNA isolate underwent reverse transcription. The method was immunoSEQ multiplex PCR; TCRdb's version includes in-frame clones alone and lacks a portion of them. The table shows approximately 150,000 clones, with approximately 10% occurring only once. V trimming: 0 bases; J trimming: 10 bases; junction bases outside the gene matches: 10. Germline CDR1 SGHRS, CDR2 YFSETQ. The CDR3 is made up of 17 amino acids. In the case of this clone: Its specificity is not known.

The sample comprised central memory CD4+ T cells from blood. The TCR sequence derives from a young man with type 1 diabetes. This chain joins TRBV5-1 and TRBJ2-1, with 13 positions matching TRBD2. CDR3 loop: CASSLARTSGGTDEQFF. CDR3 DNA sequence: TGCGCCAGCAGCTTGGCTCGGACTAGCGGGGGCACCGACGAGCAGTTCTTC.